This TCR beta chain came from a study of identical twins. The CDR3 runs to 17 residues. Germline CDR1 reads LNHNV; CDR2 reads YYDKDF (reference sequence). Losses at the gene ends were 4 bases for V and 5 bases for J; bases not matched to a gene: 13. MiXCR, applied by TCRdb to the 5' RACE reads, yields one record per CDR3 protein. The table includes hundreds of thousands of distinct CDR3 sequences, over 8.5% detected once. This clonotype was counted many times. The same sample was also used in a study of yellow fever vaccine responses in identical twins.

The sequence was collected from a woman younger than 30 in good health. Sequenced sample: PBMCs. J is TRBJ2-7 and V is TRBV15; 11 nucleotides agree with TRBD2. The CDR3 sequence: CATSKPSSGRPSDEQYF. CDR3 DNA sequence: TGTGCCACCAGCAAACCTTCTAGCGGGAGGCCTTCGGACGAGCAGTACTTC.